The 22 T cell receptor beta chains below were found in one sample sequenced in a study of cytomegalovirus exposure and HLA in healthy donors. Produced via immunoSEQ multiplex PCR; TCRdb's table is partial and in-frame only. This table holds tens of thousands of clones, 96% found once. The sequenced material came from PBMCs. These receptors were taken from a woman aged 18-35 years in good health and CMV-seropositive.

This clone was detected once. This chain uses TRBV2 with TRBJ2-2, with 9 nucleotides matching TRBD1. The CDR3 is made up of 19 amino acids. Germline V CDR1 and CDR2: SNHLY, FYNNEI. V dropped 6 bases and J dropped 7; count of bases not matched to a gene: 21. Here the CDR3 reads CASSGSGTGFEEVGGELFF. The CDR3 coding sequence is TGTGCCAGCAGCGGCTCCGGGACAGGGTTCGAAGAGGTCGGCGGGGAGCTGTTTTTT.

This chain links TRBV29-1 with TRBJ2-5; 7 bases line up with TRBD1. V trimming: 2 bases; J trimming: 5 bases; junction bases outside the gene matches: 5. The CDR3 is made up of 13 amino acids. In germline, CDR1 is SQVTM, CDR2 ANQGSEA. The CDR3 reads CSVERQGRETQYF. The CDR3 bases are TGCAGCGTTGAAAGACAGGGCCGGGAGACCCAGTACTTC.

CDR3 nucleotides: TGCGCCAGCAGCCTTGGGACTAGCAGCTACGAGCAGTACTTC. The encoded protein is CASSLGTSSYEQYF. The chain joins TRBV5-1 to TRBJ2-7; TRBD2 matches 9 bases. Unmatched junction bases numbered 5, after V lost 4 bases and J lost 3 bases. The CDR3 contains 14 residues. Germline V gives CDR1 SGHRS, CDR2 YFSETQ.

The chain couples TRBV5-1 to TRBJ2-7; D might be TRBD2 (6 bases). Germline CDR1 reads SGHRS; CDR2 reads YFSETQ. The CDR3 length is 15 residues. Trimming cost V 4 bases and J 0 bases, with 14 bases left between them. In DNA form, the CDR3 reads TGCGCCAGCAGCCCCTGGACTACATACTCCTACGAGCAGTACTTC. Translation: CASSPWTTYSYEQYF.

This sequence joins TRBV29-1 and TRBJ2-1; 12 bases align to TRBD2. This CDR3 has 14 residues. V was clipped by 6 bases and J by 11 bases; unmatched bases: 11. CDR1 is SQVTM, CDR2 ANQGSEA, per germline. CDR3: CSVRGWTSGVKQFF. CDR3 nucleotides: TGCAGCGTCAGGGGCTGGACTAGCGGGGTAAAGCAGTTCTTC.

J is TRBJ2-2 and V is TRBV28; 12 nucleotides align to TRBD2. The germline gives CDR1 MDHEN, CDR2 SYDVKM. This CDR3 region has 19 residues. The ends lost 0 bases at V and 6 bases at J; junction bases unmatched: 11. The CDR3 DNA sequence: TGTGCCAGCAGTTTATGGCGGGCTAGCGGGAGGGCCAATTCCGGGGAGCTGTTTTTT. It encodes CASSLWRASGRANSGELFF.

The chain carries TRBV21-1 and TRBJ2-1; the table's D gene call, TRBD1, was not cross checked with the DNA. TRBV21-1 is a pseudogene locus. CDR3 length: 17 amino acids. CDR3 DNA: TGTGCCAGCAGCAACCGCAGACAGGGGATGTCGGACAATGAGCAGTTCTTC. Translating gives CASSNRRQGMSDNEQFF.

CDR3 coding DNA: TGTGCCAGCAGGTCCCAGGGGGGAGGCCTGCGGCAAGAGACCCAGTACTTC. It encodes CASRSQGGGLRQETQYF. J is TRBJ2-5 and V is TRBV2, with a tentative D call TRBD1 (7 bases). Per the germline V gene, CDR1 is SNHLY and CDR2 is FYNNEI. CDR3 length: 17 residues. V gave up 6 bases and J gave up 2 bases, with 22 bases separating them.

V and J are TRBV7-9 and TRBJ1-2; 8 bases agree with TRBD1. The J segment lost 4 bases and the V segment lost 5 bases, leaving 12 bases of the junction unmatched. The CDR3 runs 16 residues. Germline V lookup: CDR1 SEHNR, CDR2 FQNEAQ (reference sequence). This CDR3 is CASSLNKIGQGYGYTF. Written as DNA, the CDR3 is TGTGCCAGCAGCCTAAACAAGATAGGACAGGGCTATGGCTACACCTTC. The full variable domain, completed using reference TRBV7-9 and TRBJ1-2, is DTGVSQNPRHKITKRGQNVTFRCDPISEHNRLYWYRQTLGQGPEFLTYFQNEAQLEKSRLLSDRFSAERPKGSFSTLEIQRTEQGDSAMYLCASSLNKIGQGYGYTFGSGTRLTVV.

The chain employs TRBV27 and TRBJ2-7, with a tentative D call TRBD1 (6 bases). Between the trimmed V and J ends, which lost 5 bases and 4 bases, there was a span of 15 bases. The CDR3 extends over 14 amino acids. CDR1 and CDR2 (germline): MNHEY, SMNVEV (reference sequence). The CDR3 protein is CASSAQGQIYEQYF. CDR3 DNA: TGTGCCAGCAGTGCACAAGGACAGATATACGAGCAGTACTTC.

Remarks on this clone: The sample carries other DNA sequences with the same CDR3. V gene TRBV4-2 combines with J gene TRBJ2-1; 9 nucleotides match TRBD2. Per germline, CDR1 LGHNA and CDR2 YNFKEQ. J lost 2 bases, V lost 1 base, and 6 bases had no gene match. This CDR3 has 17 residues. CDR3 region: CASSQVTGGRAYNEQFF. The CDR3 nucleotides are TGTGCCAGCAGCCAAGTAACCGGCGGGAGGGCCTACAATGAGCAGTTCTTC.

The rearrangement joins TRBV27 to TRBJ2-4; maybe TRBD2 (6 bases). Germline lookup yields CDR1 MNHEY and CDR2 SMNVEV (reference sequence). The CDR3 is 15 amino acids. V dropped 6 bases and J dropped 8 bases, with 20 bases sitting between them. The CDR3 loop reads CASSPTSPLEDIQYF. DNA for the CDR3: TGTGCCAGCAGCCCCACTAGCCCCCTCGAGGACATTCAGTACTTC.

J is TRBJ2-2 and V is TRBV5-8, with 9 positions matching TRBD2. Germline V lookup: CDR1 SGHTS, CDR2 YDEGEE. CDR3 length: 17 residues. V was clipped by 2 bases and J by 0 bases; unmatched bases: 5. CDR3 loop: CASSFLAGYSNTGELFF. CDR3 bases: TGTGCCAGCAGCTTTCTAGCGGGATATTCGAACACCGGGGAGCTGTTTTTT.

This chain links TRBV28 with TRBJ2-7; a possible D gene is TRBD1 (5 bases). Trimming took 5 bases from V and 3 from J, leaving 11 bases between them. The CDR3 contains 13 residues. CDR1 is MDHEN, CDR2 SYDVKM, per germline. CDR3 protein: CASSHPDSYEQYF. For the CDR3, the DNA is TGTGCCAGCAGTCACCCCGACAGCTACGAGCAGTACTTC.

J is TRBJ2-7 and V is TRBV30, with TRBD1 matching over 10 bases. The CDR3 loop spans 16 amino acids. V lost 3 bases to trimming and J lost 2 bases; unmatched junction nucleotides: 10. CDR1 is GTSNPN, CDR2 SVGIG, per germline (reference sequence). The CDR3 region has the DNA TGTGCCTGGAGCAAGTTTTCGGGACAGGGGACCTACGAGCAGTACTTC. Amino acid sequence: CAWSKFSGQGTYEQYF.

The chain uses TRBV27 and TRBJ1-4, with TRBD1 matching over 7 bases. CDR3 length equals 15 residues. The V and J ends lost 6 bases and 5 bases, in that order; junction bases with no gene match: 9. The germline CDR1 and CDR2 sequences are MNHEY and SMNVEV (reference sequence). The CDR3 sequence: CASSALEGANEKLFF. The DNA of the CDR3 is TGTGCCAGCAGCGCCTTGGAGGGGGCGAATGAAAAACTGTTTTTT.

The chain links TRBV27 to TRBJ2-1, with D perhaps TRBD2 (5 bases). The CDR3 covers 15 residues. The germline V gene has CDR1 MNHEY and CDR2 SMNVEV (reference sequence). Trimming took off 4 bases at V and 1 base at J, with 11 bases between the two ends. CDR3 DNA: TGTGCCAGCAGTTCAGGACTGAGTTCCTACAATGAGCAGTTCTTC. Its translation: CASSSGLSSYNEQFF.

The chain uses TRBV28 and TRBJ2-1; D uncertain. Germline loops: CDR1 MDHEN, CDR2 SYDVKM. V lost 5 bases to trimming and J lost 13 bases, with 12 bases between them. This CDR3 comprises 11 residues. The CDR3 spells CASSTGSIQFF. Here the CDR3 DNA reads TGTGCCAGCAGTACCGGGTCCATTCAGTTCTTC.

The V call is TRBV2, the J call TRBJ1-2; D is perhaps TRBD1 (5 bases). Germline CDR1 reads SNHLY; CDR2 reads FYNNEI. Trimming removed 0 bases from V and 11 bases from J, with 13 bases in between. The CDR3 extends over 13 amino acids. CDR3 sequence reads: CASSEAVQGGYTF. The CDR3 nucleotides read TGTGCCAGCAGTGAAGCGGTTCAGGGAGGATACACCTTC.

The V and J genes are TRBV5-1 and TRBJ2-5; TRBD1 matches at 7 bases. This CDR3 has 17 residues. Germline V gives CDR1 SGHRS, CDR2 YFSETQ. J lost 1 base, V lost 4 bases, and 13 bases had no gene match. CDR3 nucleotide sequence: TGCGCCAGCAGCGATCTTCAGCCCCGGGACAGCCAAGAGACCCAGTACTTC. This gives the protein CASSDLQPRDSQETQYF.

The chain joins TRBV7-2 to TRBJ2-7, with D unresolved. Germline V gives CDR1 SGHTA, CDR2 FQGNSA. The CDR3 has 13 amino acids. Trimming pared 1 base from V and 5 bases from J, leaving 9 bases between. CDR3 bases: TGTGCCAGCAGCTTAGTATTGCGTAACGAGCAGTACTTC. This encodes CASSLVLRNEQYF.

The chain links TRBV6-5 to TRBJ1-4; D may be TRBD1 (6 bases). This CDR3 is built from 16 residues. The V end was cut by 0 bases, the J end by 5 bases, with 13 bases between. CDR1 and CDR2 (germline): MNHEY, SVGAGI. The CDR3 sequence is CASSYSGGAGNEKLFF. The DNA for the CDR3 is TGTGCCAGCAGTTACTCGGGGGGGGCAGGCAATGAAAAACTGTTTTTT.